One and the same sample provided the 7 T cell receptor beta chains below, sequenced in a study of blood T cell repertoires in COVID-19. TCRdb's table, derived via immunoSEQ multiplex PCR, lists solely in-frame clones and lacks some. Among tens of thousands of clones listed, 70% to 90% were seen once. Material for sequencing was peripheral blood. The receptor set was obtained from an older man with acute or convalescent COVID-19.

The chain combines TRBV7-2 with TRBJ2-7; D unclear. CDR1 SGHTA and CDR2 FQGNSA come from the germline V gene. There are 16 residues in the CDR3. V lost 7 bases and J 0 bases, leaving 19 bases between the germline ends. CDR3 DNA: TGTGCCAGCACCCCTTCCCTGACACAGAGCTCCTACGAGCAGTACTTC. The encoded protein is CASTPSLTQSSYEQYF.

The rearrangement links TRBV18 to TRBJ1-1; TRBD1 might be the D (6 bases). This CDR3 is 14 amino acids long. Germline CDR1 KGHSH, CDR2 LQKENI. Trimming cost V 3 bases and J 5 bases, with 13 bases left between them. The DNA of the CDR3 is TGTGCCAGCTCACCCCAGGGGCCAGGGACTGAAGCTTTCTTT. The encoded protein is CASSPQGPGTEAFF. The full variable domain, completed using reference TRBV18 and TRBJ1-1, is NAGVMQNPRHLVRRRGQEARLRCSPMKGHSHVYWYRQLPEEGLKFMVYLQKENIIDESGMPKERFSAEFPKEGPSILRIQQVVRGDSAAYFCASSPQGPGTEAFFGQGTRLTVV.

The CDR3 sequence: CASRAPQGGETQYF. CDR3 sequence (DNA): TGTGCCAGCAGGGCCCCCCAGGGGGGAGAGACCCAGTACTTC. This sequence joins TRBV2 and TRBJ2-5, with TRBD1 as a possible D gene (7 bases). This CDR3 has 14 amino acids. Trimming pared 6 bases from V and 4 bases from J, leaving 15 bases between. Germline-derived CDR1 and CDR2 are SNHLY and FYNNEI. Using reference TRBV2 and TRBJ2-5 for the parts outside the CDR3, the full variable domain is EPEVTQTPSHQVTQMGQEVILRCVPISNHLYFYWYRQILGQKVEFLVSFYNNEISEKSEIFDDQFSVERPDGSNFTLKIRSTKLEDSAMYFCASRAPQGGETQYFGPGTRLLVL.

V usage is TRBV7-9 and J usage is TRBJ2-7; 7 bases agree with TRBD2. From germline, CDR1 is SEHNR and CDR2 FQNEAQ (reference sequence). CDR3 length: 14 amino acids. After removal of 8 bases from V and 5 bases from J, the junction contained 12 bases not matched to a gene. The CDR3 loop reads CASLALAGVDEQYF. As DNA, the CDR3 is TGTGCCAGCCTAGCTCTGGCGGGAGTAGACGAGCAGTACTTC.

V and J are TRBV5-1 and TRBJ2-7, with a tentative D call TRBD1 (6 bases). CDR3 length: 12 amino acids. CDR1 and CDR2 (germline): SGHRS, YFSETQ. V was cut by 7 bases and J by 1 base, with 9 bases left in between. CDR3 sequence reads: CASGDTSYEQYF. For the CDR3, the DNA is TGCGCCAGCGGGGACACGTCCTACGAGCAGTACTTC. Complete variable domain (other parts from reference TRBV5-1 and TRBJ2-7): KAGVTQTPRYLIKTRGQQVTLSCSPISGHRSVSWYQQTPGQGLQFLFEYFSETQRNKGNFPGRFSGRQFSNSRSEMNVSTLELGDSALYLCASGDTSYEQYFGPGTRLTVT.

This chain uses TRBV6-6 with TRBJ1-3; 7 bases align to TRBD1. The J segment lost 3 bases and the V segment lost 6 bases, leaving 8 bases of the junction unmatched. The germline gives CDR1 MNHNY, CDR2 SVGAGI (reference sequence). The CDR3 is 15 residues long. The CDR3 nucleotides are TGTGCCAGCAGCCCCGGGACAGAAAGTGGAAACACCATATATTTT. It translates to CASSPGTESGNTIYF.

The V gene is TRBV6-5, the J gene TRBJ2-3, with D maybe TRBD2 (5 bases). This CDR3 is 12 amino acids long. Germline V CDR1 and CDR2: MNHEY, SVGAGI. Between the trimmed V and J ends, which lost 7 bases and 8 bases, there was a span of 13 bases. The CDR3 nucleotides read TGTGCCAGCAACACATGGACTCTTACGCAGTATTTT. Translated: CASNTWTLTQYF.